Listed below are T cell receptor beta chains from one sample, sequenced in a study of blood T cell repertoires in COVID-19. Only in-frame clones appear in the TCRdb table, and some are missing; sequencing was by immunoSEQ multiplex PCR. The sample records tens of thousands of clones, around 75% being singletons. Sequenced input: peripheral blood. Every receptor here comes from a woman over 75 with active or convalescent COVID-19. CDR3s include the opening cysteine and the closing phenylalanine or tryptophan. A D gene is named only where the DNA matches it firmly. Clone size is stated in some rows and not others, as once, few, many or a class when expanded.

TRBV28	TRBJ2-7	13	.	.	CATARKQGYEQYF	TGTGCCACCGCGAGAAAACAGGGCTACGAGCAGTACTTC
TRBV2	TRBJ2-5	16	TRBD2	.	CASSALTSGAPGGGDF	TGTGCCAGCAGTGCACTGACTAGCGGGGCACCCGGGGGAGGGGACTTC
TRBV19	TRBJ1-6	14	TRBD1	.	CASSPGQGSSPLHF	TGTGCCAGCAGTCCGGGACAGGGGTCGTCACCCCTCCACTTT
TRBV5-1	TRBJ2-7	15	.	few	CASTTDDRLYGEQYF	TGCGCCAGCACCACGGATGACAGGCTGTATGGCGAGCAGTACTTC
TRBV7-9	TRBJ2-5	14	TRBD2	.	CAMTSGTLQETQYF	TGTGCCATGACTAGCGGGACTCTCCAAGAGACCCAGTACTTC
TRBV11-3	TRBJ1-1	13	TRBD1	.	CASSSQGGTEAFF	TGTGCCAGCAGCTCTCAGGGGGGCACTGAAGCTTTCTTT
TRBV11-2	TRBJ1-2	13	.	once	CASSSSLEYGYTF	TGTGCCAGCAGCTCCTCGTTAGAGTATGGCTACACCTTC
TRBV19	TRBJ2-5	13	.	.	CASTTGIWETQYF	TGTGCCAGTACAACAGGAATTTGGGAGACCCAGTACTTC
TRBV9	TRBJ2-7	14	.	.	CASSVSSGNYEQYF	TGTGCCAGCAGCGTATCAAGCGGAAACTACGAGCAGTACTTC
TRBV6-5	TRBJ1-4	14	.	.	CASLTPATNEKLFF	TGTGCCAGCTTAACACCTGCAACTAATGAAAAACTGTTTTTT
TRBV4-2	TRBJ2-3	18	TRBD2	once	CASSQEYARGGRADTQYF	TGTGCCAGCAGCCAAGAATACGCCCGGGGGGGCCGGGCAGATACGCAGTATTTT
TRBV9	TRBJ2-3	19	TRBD2	.	CASSSRIRDSGGGTDTQYF	TGTGCCAGCAGCTCGAGAATAAGGGATAGCGGGGGGGGCACAGATACGCAGTATTTT
TRBV2	TRBJ1-5	15	TRBD1	.	CASSLTGGGNQPQHF	TGTGCCAGCAGTCTAACAGGGGGCGGCAATCAGCCCCAGCATTTT
TRBV6-5	TRBJ2-7	15	TRBD1	.	CASSRKDRGNYEQYF	TGTGCCAGCAGTAGGAAGGACAGGGGAAATTACGAGCAGTACTTC
TRBV24-1	TRBJ1-6	13	.	.	CATKTGFNSPLHF	TGTGCCACTAAGACAGGTTTTAATTCACCCCTCCACTTT
TRBV6-5	TRBJ2-5	14	.	.	CASSSLGTMETQYF	TGTGCCAGCAGTTCCCTAGGTACTATGGAGACCCAGTACTTC
TRBV19	TRBJ1-5	14	TRBD1	.	CASRETGNNQPQHF	TGTGCCAGTAGGGAGACAGGGAACAATCAGCCCCAGCATTTT
TRBV7-9	TRBJ1-3	12	.	once	CASSPISDTIYF	TGTGCCAGCAGCCCGATCTCGGACACCATATATTTT
TRBV19	TRBJ2-7	16	TRBD2	once	CASSAPGTRSFDEQYF	TGTGCCAGTAGTGCCCCCGGGACTAGATCTTTTGACGAGCAGTACTTC
TRBV5-4	TRBJ2-7	15	TRBD2	.	CASSFGTSGTYEQYF	TGTGCCAGCAGCTTCGGGACTAGCGGAACCTACGAGCAGTACTTC
TRBV6-5	TRBJ1-5	13	TRBD1	.	CASADRANQPQHF	TGTGCCAGCGCAGACAGGGCCAATCAGCCCCAGCATTTT
TRBV4-2	TRBJ1-1	13	.	.	CASSQEANREAFF	TGTGCCAGCAGCCAAGAAGCGAACAGGGAGGCTTTCTTT
TRBV7-9	TRBJ2-1	15	TRBD2	few	CASSTPSGSDNEQFF	TGTGCCAGCAGCACTCCTAGCGGGAGCGACAATGAGCAGTTCTTC
TRBV19	TRBJ1-6	13	.	few	CASSIGGSSPLHF	TGTGCCAGTAGTATAGGCGGGAGTTCACCCCTCCACTTT
TRBV29-1	TRBJ2-7	12	.	.	CSVEVVGPEQYF	TGCAGCGTTGAAGTAGTGGGCCCCGAGCAGTACTTC
TRBV5-1	TRBJ2-2	14	.	once	CAGRAAGNTGELFF	TGCGCCGGGCGCGCCGCGGGGAACACCGGGGAGCTGTTTTTT
TRBV4-2	TRBJ2-1	15	.	many	CASSQDSVSYNEQFF	TGTGCCAGCAGCCAAGATAGCGTCTCCTACAATGAGCAGTTCTTC
TRBV6-2/TRBV6-3	TRBJ1-1	11	TRBD1	.	CASSQTGEAFF	TGTGCCAGCAGTCAGACAGGGGAAGCTTTCTTT
TRBV6-1	TRBJ1-2	17	.	.	CASSEALGGRRFYGYTF	TGTGCCAGCAGTGAAGCGCTTGGAGGGCGGAGATTCTATGGCTACACCTTC
TRBV6-2/TRBV6-3	TRBJ2-7	12	.	.	CASSSTTYEQYF	TGTGCCAGCAGTTCTACCACCTACGAGCAGTACTTC
TRBV12-3/TRBV12-4	TRBJ2-1	11	.	.	CASSTWSEQFF	TGTGCCAGCAGTACGTGGAGCGAGCAGTTCTTC
TRBV5-4	TRBJ2-1	15	TRBD2	once	CASSQTSGVYNEQFF	TGTGCCAGCAGCCAGACTAGCGGGGTTTACAATGAGCAGTTCTTC
TRBV28	TRBJ2-7	14	TRBD1	.	CASRSTGGTYEQYF	TGTGCCAGCAGATCGACAGGGGGAACCTACGAGCAGTACTTC
TRBV7-2	TRBJ1-2	14	.	.	CASSLVGANYGYTF	TGTGCCAGCAGCTTAGTAGGGGCTAACTATGGCTACACCTTC
TRBV7-2	TRBJ2-1	13	.	.	CASSLDHRGEQFF	TGTGCCAGCAGCTTAGACCATCGGGGGGAGCAGTTCTTC
TRBV7-2	TRBJ2-3	16	TRBD2	.	CASSLAAGLAGYTQYF	TGTGCCAGCAGCTTAGCGGCAGGACTAGCGGGATATACGCAGTATTTT
TRBV4-2	TRBJ1-5	15	TRBD1	.	CASSQRDRDNQPQHF	TGTGCCAGCAGCCAACGGGACAGGGATAATCAGCCCCAGCATTTT
TRBV29-1	TRBJ1-3	15	TRBD1	.	CSVVLGTGSGNTIYF	TGCAGCGTTGTCCTCGGGACAGGGTCTGGAAACACCATATATTTT
TRBV2	TRBJ2-3	14	TRBD2	.	CASRVGLAADTQYF	TGTGCCAGCAGGGTGGGACTAGCGGCCGATACGCAGTATTTT
TRBV11-2	TRBJ2-5	16	.	once	CASSRWRGGNQETQYF	TGTGCCAGCAGCCGATGGAGGGGTGGGAACCAAGAGACCCAGTACTTC
TRBV5-1	TRBJ2-5	14	TRBD1	few	CASSLQGAKETQYF	TGCGCCAGCAGCTTGCAGGGGGCTAAAGAGACCCAGTACTTC
TRBV19	TRBJ1-2	13	.	.	CASREGTNYGYTF	TGTGCCAGTAGGGAGGGTACTAACTATGGCTACACCTTC
TRBV27	TRBJ2-5	12	.	.	CASSTQGETQYF	TGTGCCAGCAGTACCCAGGGGGAGACCCAGTACTTC
TRBV3-1/TRBV3-2	TRBJ2-6	18	.	.	CASSQLGGLARGANVLTF	TGTGCCAGCAGCCAATTAGGTGGACTCGCCCGGGGGGCCAACGTCCTGACTTTC
TRBV29-1	TRBJ2-1	13	.	.	CSVMRARYNEQFF	TGCAGCGTTATGAGGGCGCGGTACAATGAGCAGTTCTTC
TRBV6-2/TRBV6-3	TRBJ2-7	16	.	.	CASSYSTGREAYEQYF	TGTGCCAGCAGTTACTCGACGGGCAGGGAGGCCTACGAGCAGTACTTC
TRBV6-5	TRBJ2-3	16	TRBD2	.	CASSYSEGLAGAGQYF	TGTGCCAGCAGTTACTCCGAAGGACTAGCGGGGGCGGGGCAGTATTTT
TRBV6-2/TRBV6-3	TRBJ1-1	17	TRBD1	.	CASSYPTGDGRNTEAFF	TGTGCCAGCAGTTACCCGACAGGGGATGGGCGGAACACTGAAGCTTTCTTT
TRBV7-2	TRBJ2-1	12	.	.	CASSLGLEFQFF	TGTGCCAGCAGCTTAGGGCTCGAATTTCAGTTCTTC
TRBV29-1	TRBJ1-5	16	TRBD1	.	CSVMTGGGYSNQPQHF	TGCAGCGTTATGACAGGGGGTGGGTATAGCAATCAGCCCCAGCATTTT
TRBV24-1	TRBJ1-2	15	TRBD1	.	CATSGETGTGYGYTF	TGTGCCACCAGTGGCGAAACCGGGACAGGATATGGCTACACCTTC
TRBV6-5	TRBJ2-7	10	.	.	CASVGHEQYF	TGTGCCAGCGTGGGGCACGAGCAGTACTTC
TRBV3-1/TRBV3-2	TRBJ1-6	15	TRBD1	.	CASSQAGGYNSPLHF	TGTGCCAGCAGCCAAGCAGGGGGCTATAATTCACCCCTCCACTTT
TRBV7-2	TRBJ1-6	15	TRBD1	.	CASSLRRQGDSPLHF	TGTGCCAGCAGCTTAAGGCGACAGGGGGATTCACCCCTCCACTTT